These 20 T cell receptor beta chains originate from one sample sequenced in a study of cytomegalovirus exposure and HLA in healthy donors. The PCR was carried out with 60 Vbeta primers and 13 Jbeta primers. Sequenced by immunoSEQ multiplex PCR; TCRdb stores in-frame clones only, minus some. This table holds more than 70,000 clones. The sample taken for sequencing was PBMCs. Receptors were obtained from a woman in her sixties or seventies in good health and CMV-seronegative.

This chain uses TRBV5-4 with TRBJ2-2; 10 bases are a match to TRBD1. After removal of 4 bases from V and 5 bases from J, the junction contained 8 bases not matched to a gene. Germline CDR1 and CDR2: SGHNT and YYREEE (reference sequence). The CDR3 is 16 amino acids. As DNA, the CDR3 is TGTGCCAGCAGCCCGGACAGGGGGAGTCGGACCGGGGAGCTGTTTTTT. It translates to CASSPDRGSRTGELFF.

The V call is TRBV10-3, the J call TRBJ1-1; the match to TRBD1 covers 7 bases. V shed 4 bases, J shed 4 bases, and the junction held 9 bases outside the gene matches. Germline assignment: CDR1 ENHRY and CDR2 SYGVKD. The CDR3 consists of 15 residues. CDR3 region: CAISASGQAGTEAFF. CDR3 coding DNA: TGTGCCATCAGTGCCTCTGGACAGGCTGGCACTGAAGCTTTCTTT.

The CDR3 loop is CASRTSGRGYEQYF. For the CDR3, the DNA is TGTGCCAGCCGGACTAGCGGGAGGGGCTACGAGCAGTACTTC. This rearrangement joins TRBV28 to TRBJ2-7; 15 nucleotides align to TRBD2. The CDR3 spans 14 residues. From germline, CDR1 is MDHEN and CDR2 SYDVKM. J lost 3 bases, V lost 8 bases, and 2 bases had no gene match.

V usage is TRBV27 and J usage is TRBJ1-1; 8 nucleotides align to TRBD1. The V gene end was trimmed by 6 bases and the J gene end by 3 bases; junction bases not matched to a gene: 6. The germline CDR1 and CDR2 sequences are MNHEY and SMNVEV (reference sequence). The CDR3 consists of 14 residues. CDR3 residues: CASRLNRGDTEAFF. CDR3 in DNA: TGTGCCAGCAGATTAAACAGGGGGGACACTGAAGCTTTCTTT.

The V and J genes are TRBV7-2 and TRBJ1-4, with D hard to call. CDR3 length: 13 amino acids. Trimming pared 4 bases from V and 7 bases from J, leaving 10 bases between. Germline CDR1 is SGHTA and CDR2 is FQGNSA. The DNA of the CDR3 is TGTGCCAGCAGCTCCTATCTTTCTGAAAAACTGTTTTTT. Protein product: CASSSYLSEKLFF.

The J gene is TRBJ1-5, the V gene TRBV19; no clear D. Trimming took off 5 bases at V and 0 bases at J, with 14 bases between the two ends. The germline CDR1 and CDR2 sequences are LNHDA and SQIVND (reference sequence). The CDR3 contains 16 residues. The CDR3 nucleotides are TGTGCCAGTAGTCCTGGGCAGCCCAATAGCAATCAGCCCCAGCATTTT. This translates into CASSPGQPNSNQPQHF.

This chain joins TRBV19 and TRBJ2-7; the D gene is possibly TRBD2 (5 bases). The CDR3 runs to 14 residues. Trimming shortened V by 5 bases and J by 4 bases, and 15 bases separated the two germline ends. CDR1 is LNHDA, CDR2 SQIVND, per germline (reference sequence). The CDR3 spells CASSFRLLDYEQYF. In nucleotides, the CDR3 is TGTGCCAGTAGTTTTCGGTTACTAGATTACGAGCAGTACTTC.

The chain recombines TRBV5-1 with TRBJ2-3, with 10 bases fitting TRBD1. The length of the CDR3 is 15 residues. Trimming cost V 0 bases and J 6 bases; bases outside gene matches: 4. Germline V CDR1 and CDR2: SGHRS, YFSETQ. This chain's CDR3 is CASSLGDRGSDTQYF. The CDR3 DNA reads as TGCGCCAGCAGCTTGGGGGACAGGGGTTCCGATACGCAGTATTTT. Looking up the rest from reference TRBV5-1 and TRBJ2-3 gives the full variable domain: KAGVTQTPRYLIKTRGQQVTLSCSPISGHRSVSWYQQTPGQGLQFLFEYFSETQRNKGNFPGRFSGRQFSNSRSEMNVSTLELGDSALYLCASSLGDRGSDTQYFGPGTRLTVL.

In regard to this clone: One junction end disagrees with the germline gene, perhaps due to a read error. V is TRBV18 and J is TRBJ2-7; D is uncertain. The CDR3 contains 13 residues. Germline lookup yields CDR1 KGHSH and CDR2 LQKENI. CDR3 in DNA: TGTGCCAGCTCACCAGATAGCCTGCGGCCGCCCCTTTTC. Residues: CASSPDSLRPPLF.

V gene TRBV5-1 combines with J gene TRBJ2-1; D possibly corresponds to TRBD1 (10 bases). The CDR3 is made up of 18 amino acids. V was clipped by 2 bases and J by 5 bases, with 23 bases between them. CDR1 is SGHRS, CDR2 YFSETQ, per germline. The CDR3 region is CASSFRDRGASGNNEQFF. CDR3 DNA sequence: TGCGCCAGCAGCTTCCGGGACAGGGGTGCTAGCGGGAACAATGAGCAGTTCTTC.

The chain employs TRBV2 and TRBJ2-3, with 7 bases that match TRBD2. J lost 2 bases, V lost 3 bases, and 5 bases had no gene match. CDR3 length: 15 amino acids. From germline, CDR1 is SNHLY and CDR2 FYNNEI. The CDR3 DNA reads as TGTGCCAGCAGTGAGGCTAGCGGCTACACAGATACGCAGTATTTT. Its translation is CASSEASGYTDTQYF.

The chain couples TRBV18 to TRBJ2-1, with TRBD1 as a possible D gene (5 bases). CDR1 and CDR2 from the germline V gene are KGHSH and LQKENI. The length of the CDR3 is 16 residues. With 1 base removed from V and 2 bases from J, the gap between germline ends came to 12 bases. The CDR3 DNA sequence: TGTGCCAGCTCACCACTTATGACAGAACCCTACAATGAGCAGTTCTTC. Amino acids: CASSPLMTEPYNEQFF.

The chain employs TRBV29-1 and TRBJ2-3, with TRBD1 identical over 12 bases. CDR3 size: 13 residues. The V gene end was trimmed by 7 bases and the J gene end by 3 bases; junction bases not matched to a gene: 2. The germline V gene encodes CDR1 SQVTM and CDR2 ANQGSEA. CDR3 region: CSGGQGATDTQYF. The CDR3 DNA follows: TGCAGCGGGGGACAGGGGGCAACAGATACGCAGTATTTT.

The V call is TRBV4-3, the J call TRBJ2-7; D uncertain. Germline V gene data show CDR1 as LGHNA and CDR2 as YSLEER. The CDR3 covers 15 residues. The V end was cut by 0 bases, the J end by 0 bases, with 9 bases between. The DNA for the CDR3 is TGCGCCAGCAGCCAAGAACTCCTTTCCTCCTACGAGCAGTACTTC. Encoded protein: CASSQELLSSYEQYF.

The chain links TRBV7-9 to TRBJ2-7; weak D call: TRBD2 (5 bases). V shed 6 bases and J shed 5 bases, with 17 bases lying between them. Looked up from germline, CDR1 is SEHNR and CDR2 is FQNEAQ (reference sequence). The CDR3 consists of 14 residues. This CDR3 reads CASSSGFFIDEQYF. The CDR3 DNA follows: TGTGCCAGCAGTTCGGGGTTTTTTATCGACGAGCAGTACTTC.

CDR3 region: CASSETSGTHNEQFF. The CDR3 bases are TGTGCCAGCAGCGAGACTAGCGGGACCCACAATGAGCAGTTCTTC. The genes are TRBV7-3 and TRBJ2-1; 11 bases align to TRBD2. The V segment lost 5 bases and the J segment 5 bases; nucleotides outside the gene matches: 5. Germline V lookup: CDR1 SGHTA, CDR2 FQGTGA. The CDR3 has 15 amino acids.

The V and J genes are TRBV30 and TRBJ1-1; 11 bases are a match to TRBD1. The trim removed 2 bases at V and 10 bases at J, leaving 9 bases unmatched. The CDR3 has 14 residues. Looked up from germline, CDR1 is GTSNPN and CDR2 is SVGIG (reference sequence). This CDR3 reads CAWSLWTGGRGAFF. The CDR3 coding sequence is TGTGCCTGGAGTCTGTGGACAGGGGGCAGAGGAGCTTTCTTT.

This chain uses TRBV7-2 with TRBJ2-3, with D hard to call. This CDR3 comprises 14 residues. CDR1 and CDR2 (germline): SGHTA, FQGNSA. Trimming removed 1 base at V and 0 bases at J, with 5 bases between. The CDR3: CASSLGVSTDTQYF. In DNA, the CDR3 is TGTGCCAGCAGCTTAGGAGTAAGCACAGATACGCAGTATTTT.

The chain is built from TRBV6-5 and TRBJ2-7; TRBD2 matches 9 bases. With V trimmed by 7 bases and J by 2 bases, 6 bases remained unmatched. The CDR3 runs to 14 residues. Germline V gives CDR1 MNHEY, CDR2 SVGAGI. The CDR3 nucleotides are TGTGCCAGCAAAGTAGCGGGAGAACCCTACGAGCAGTACTTC. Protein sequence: CASKVAGEPYEQYF.

This CDR3 is CASSGQGAGETQYF. The CDR3 DNA sequence: TGTGCCAGCAGCGGACAGGGGGCGGGAGAGACCCAGTACTTC. V and J are TRBV6-5 and TRBJ2-5; 11 bases fit TRBD1. Looked up from germline, CDR1 is MNHEY and CDR2 is SVGAGI. CDR3 length: 14 amino acids. J gave up 4 bases and V 6 bases, and 4 bases lay outside the gene matches.